This entry is about one T cell receptor (beta chain). Its antigen is unidentified. This sample is drawn from a study of long-term antiretroviral therapy in people with HIV. General study findings and limits: The clones with expansion before ART were dominant in the repertoire at all time points.

Sequencing relied on immunoSEQ assay v3.0, run at survey level. TCRdb keeps only in-frame clones here, not all; method: immunoSEQ multiplex PCR. Among 25,000 to 30,000 clones listed, roughly 80% were seen once. Trimming took 2 bases from V and 2 from J; bases not matched to a gene: 12. Germline V gene sequence: CDR1 MGHRA, CDR2 YSYEKL. CDR3 length: 17 amino acids. The V gene is TRBV4-1, the J gene TRBJ2-7, with 7 nucleotides matching TRBD2. Sequences were derived from unsorted PBMCs, sampled 2.9 years after starting antiretroviral therapy. This receptor was identified in a man aged 50 or older with HIV. The CDR3 DNA is TGCGCCAGCAGCCAAACTCTGGGGGGGTATCCCACCTACGAGCAGTACTTC. It is translated as CASSQTLGGYPTYEQYF.